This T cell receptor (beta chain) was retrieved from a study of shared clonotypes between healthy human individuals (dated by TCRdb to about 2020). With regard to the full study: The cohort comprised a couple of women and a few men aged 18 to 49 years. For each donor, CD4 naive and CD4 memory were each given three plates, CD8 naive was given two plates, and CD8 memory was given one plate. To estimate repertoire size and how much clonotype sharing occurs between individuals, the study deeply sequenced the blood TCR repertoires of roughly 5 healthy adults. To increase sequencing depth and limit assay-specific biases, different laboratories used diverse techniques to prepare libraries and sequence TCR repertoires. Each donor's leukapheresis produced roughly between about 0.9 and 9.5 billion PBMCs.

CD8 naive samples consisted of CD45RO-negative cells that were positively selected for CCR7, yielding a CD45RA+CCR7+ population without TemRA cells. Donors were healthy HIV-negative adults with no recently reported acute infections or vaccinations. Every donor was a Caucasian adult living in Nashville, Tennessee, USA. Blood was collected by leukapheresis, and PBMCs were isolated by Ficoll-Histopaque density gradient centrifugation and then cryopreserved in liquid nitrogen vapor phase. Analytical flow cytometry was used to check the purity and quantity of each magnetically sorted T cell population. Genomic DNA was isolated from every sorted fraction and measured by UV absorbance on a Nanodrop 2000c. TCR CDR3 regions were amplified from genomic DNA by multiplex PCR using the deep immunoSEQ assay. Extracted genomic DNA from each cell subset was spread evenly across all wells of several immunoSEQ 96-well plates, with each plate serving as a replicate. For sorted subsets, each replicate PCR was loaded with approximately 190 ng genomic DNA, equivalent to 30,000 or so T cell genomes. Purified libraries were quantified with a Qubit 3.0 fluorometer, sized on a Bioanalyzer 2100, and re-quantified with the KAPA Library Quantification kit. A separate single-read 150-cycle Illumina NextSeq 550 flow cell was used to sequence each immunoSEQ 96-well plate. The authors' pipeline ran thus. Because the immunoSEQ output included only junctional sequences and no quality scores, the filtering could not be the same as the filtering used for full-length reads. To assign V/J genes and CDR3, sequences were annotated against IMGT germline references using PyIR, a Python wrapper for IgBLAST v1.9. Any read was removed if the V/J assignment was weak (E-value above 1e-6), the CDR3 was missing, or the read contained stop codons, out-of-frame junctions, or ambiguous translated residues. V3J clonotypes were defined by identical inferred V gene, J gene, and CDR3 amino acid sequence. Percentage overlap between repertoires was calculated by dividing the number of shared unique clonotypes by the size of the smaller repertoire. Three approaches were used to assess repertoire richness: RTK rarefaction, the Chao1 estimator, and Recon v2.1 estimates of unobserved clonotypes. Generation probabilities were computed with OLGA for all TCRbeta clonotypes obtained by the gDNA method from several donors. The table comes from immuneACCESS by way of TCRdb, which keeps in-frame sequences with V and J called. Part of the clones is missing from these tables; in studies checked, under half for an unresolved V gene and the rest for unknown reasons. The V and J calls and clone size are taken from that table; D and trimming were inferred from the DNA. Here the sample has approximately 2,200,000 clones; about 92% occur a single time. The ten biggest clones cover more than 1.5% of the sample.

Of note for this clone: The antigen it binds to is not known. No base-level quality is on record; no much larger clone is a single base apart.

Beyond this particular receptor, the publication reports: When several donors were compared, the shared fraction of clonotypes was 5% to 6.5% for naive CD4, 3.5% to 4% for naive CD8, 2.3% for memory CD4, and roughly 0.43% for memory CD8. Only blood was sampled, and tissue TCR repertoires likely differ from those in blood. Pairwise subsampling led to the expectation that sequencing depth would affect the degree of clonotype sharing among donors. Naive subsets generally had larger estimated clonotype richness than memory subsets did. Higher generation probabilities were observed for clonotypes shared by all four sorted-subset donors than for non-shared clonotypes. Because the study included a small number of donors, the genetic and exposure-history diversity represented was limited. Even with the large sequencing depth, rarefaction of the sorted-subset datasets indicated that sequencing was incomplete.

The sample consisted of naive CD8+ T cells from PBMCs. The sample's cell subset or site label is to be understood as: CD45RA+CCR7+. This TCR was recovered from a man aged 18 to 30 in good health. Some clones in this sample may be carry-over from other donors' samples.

The nucleotides are TGTGCCAGCAGTTTCATCCAGGGACCATACCAAGAGACCCAGTACTTC. This sequence encodes CASSFIQGPYQETQYF. The V and J genes are TRBV28 and TRBJ2-5; the D region is possibly TRBD1 or TRBD2, each matching across 5 bases. V and J are truncated by 3 bases and 0 bases respectively, leaving an intervening sequence of 14 bases. CDR1 and CDR2 were assigned from the germline V gene as MDHEN and SYDVKM. From the cysteine up to the phenylalanine, the CDR3 has a length of 16 residues. Of the read, only the CDR3 DNA is kept; its 48 bases are in frame from base 1.